This T cell receptor beta chain stems from a study of cytomegalovirus exposure and HLA in healthy donors (dated by TCRdb to between 2016 and 2019). For context, the study as a whole: An earlier analysis of roughly 570 of the donors reported 276 Gb of sequence data and around 100 million unique TCR beta sequences obtained from 180 million or so T cells. Every discovery cohort repertoire had been produced on one sequencing platform. Rather than drawing on any new phenotypic data, the later analysis identified candidate immune exposures from TCR beta sequences and the way those sequences occurred across donors. Across 398 genotyped donors of the cohort, an average of about 240,000 unique TCR beta nucleotide sequences per donor were sequenced, and approximately 17% of those sequences were non-productive. In an earlier analysis of 587 of the donors, high-throughput TCR beta sequencing was used to judge whether each TCR beta V gene segment behaved as functional or pseudogenic. Class I and class II HLA loci were covered by the typing at four-digit resolution. The number of donors typed differed by locus, with roughly 620-630 for A, B, C, DRB1 and DQB1, around 500 for DQA1, about 610 for DPA1, and some 440 for DPB1. An early release covering 550 to 700 HLA-typed donors comprised about 310 gigabases of sequencing data and approximately 80 million unique TCR sequences. Because of strong linkage in the cohort, roughly five DR-DQ haplotypes were treated as single units for association and clustering. To study patterns of TCR occurrence, a later analysis re-analyzed previously published TCR beta repertoires from 500 to 850 donors and added high-resolution HLA genotyping. The study profiled the T cell repertoires of under 850 subjects by immunosequencing and related them to cytomegalovirus serostatus. To predict cytomegalovirus infection status, the study brought together high-throughput TCR immunosequencing, statistical association of individual TCRs with disease status, and machine learning. Alongside the repertoire data, information on donor age, sex, ethnicity and CMV serostatus was compiled. The study aimed to test whether cataloging public T cell receptors could reveal signatures of past pathogen exposure. A later genetic analysis used genome-wide SNP genotypes for about 55% of the 666 donors, treating that subset as a discovery cohort. Of the approximately 400 genotyped donors, approximately 80% were placed in the genetic ancestry cluster associated with self-reported Caucasian donors. Besides the first cohort of some 670 subjects, a separate validation cohort made up of roughly 120 different subjects was used. Results the study describes overall, beyond this receptor: Compared with the approximately 600-donor mean, donors in an Asian-associated ancestry cluster had fewer N-insertions in productive TCRs, according to a later genetic analysis. Presence/absence analyses assumed roughly uniform sequencing depth across donors, an assumption that may not hold. Specific HLA alleles were associated with roughly 17,000 TCR beta sequences at a false discovery rate of 0.05 in a later analysis. The sequencing pipeline was judged likely to have produced a cluster of highly shared sequence variants as a technical artifact. The authors suggested that the approach could potentially be generalized to other disease states and immunological phenotypes. The study gave a list of about 160 TCR beta chains associated with cytomegalovirus. Correlated functional status among segregating V segments might be attributable to linkage disequilibrium, but an unknown experimental factor could not be ruled out. The only immune exposure information available for the cohort was CMV serostatus. Roughly 15 rarely observed V segments, including chromosome 9 orphons, were excluded from the earlier analysis of a few hundred of the donors because counts were too low. Most TCR sequences were observed very rarely across donors, whereas some public TCRs were present in many individuals. Some IMGT-functional V segments, including TRBV6-2 and TRBV6-3, could not be told apart with the 87-base-pair reads, so those segments were excluded. The classifier was reported to diagnose cytomegalovirus status with high specificity and sensitivity in both the original and validation cohorts. Assigning TCR associations to individual alleles was difficult when HLA alleles, especially DR and DQ, strongly co-occurred. In vitro tests confirmed that a few of the cytomegalovirus-associated TCR beta chains recognize cytomegalovirus antigens. A later genetic analysis associated a missense DCLRE1C variant with V-gene and J-gene trimming of TCR beta chains, and an independent cohort replicated the association. Several of the top co-occurrence clusters appeared to be linked to parvovirus B19, influenza, CMV and Epstein-Barr virus, according to a later analysis. In an earlier analysis of about 600 of the donors, most TCR beta V segments appeared in productive rearrangements about 90% or about 30% of the time, broadly matching IMGT annotations. Because HLA typing was unavailable for some donors at each locus, only the typed subset was used in association tests. In a later analysis, most CMV-associated TCR beta chains were found to appear HLA-restricted, with HLA associations seemingly driven largely by CMV exposure. Only TCR beta chains were sequenced in this cohort, and the absence of alpha or paired-chain data limited detectable features. According to a later analysis, TCR association rates differed among HLA loci, with DRB1 alleles showing the most associated TCRs and HLA-C alleles showing the fewest. A further reported finding was that TCR beta sequences accurately predicted the HLA-A and HLA-B alleles for most subjects in the first cohort. In a later analysis, HLA-associated TCR beta chains were found to be more clonally expanded and to have lower generation probabilities than equally common non-associated chains.

Concerning this clone itself: The clone's antigen remains unknown. No much larger clone is present one base from it, and per-base qualities are unavailable.

The cohort comprised some 700 healthy bone marrow donors. All cohort members were sampled while nominally healthy, although unrecorded immune exposures were likely present. Of the roughly 630 cohort members, 250 to 300 had a positive CMV serostatus and 350 to 450 had a negative one, while no CMV serostatus was recorded for the donor. Each donor provided a peripheral blood sample, and peripheral blood mononuclear cells were used for TCR beta sequencing. Genomic DNA was extracted from the blood cell samples with the Qiagen DNeasy Blood Extraction Kit. Based on the germline V gene, the CDR1 and CDR2 sequences are SNHLY and FYNNEI. V is reduced by 2 bases and J by 8 bases, leaving a spacing of 6 bases between them. The CDR3, cysteine through phenylalanine, is 12 amino acids long. Left in the record is the CDR3 DNA by itself, 36 bases read in frame from the first base. The library was made by the immunoSEQ multiplex PCR assay. For the multiplex PCR, a mixture combining 60 forward primers for TCR Vbeta segments and 13 reverse primers for TCR Jbeta segments was used. The CDR3 region of rearranged TCR beta genes was amplified from genomic DNA by a multiplex PCR assay. The Illumina HiSeq System was used to sequence the amplified TCR beta libraries as 87-base-pair reads. Per the source publication's procedure: In a later analysis, some 80 million unique TCR beta chains were counted across the 650 to 700 repertoires, and roughly 11 million of these chains were shared by at least two donors. To remove PCR and sequencing errors, raw reads were error-corrected and collapsed into unique sequences using a nearest-neighbor algorithm that merged closely related sequences. CDR3 sequences were aligned to IMGT reference sequences to assign V, D and J gene segments. For a sequence to be retained, at least a six-nucleotide match to both a V gene segment and a J gene segment was required. Rearrangements were called productive when the CDR3 lacked stop codons and stayed in frame with V and J; all others were non-productive. CDR3 was defined by IMGT convention, running from the second conserved V-encoded cysteine to the conserved J-encoded phenylalanine. The earlier analysis of some 550 of the donors excluded any sequence lacking an unambiguous match to a single V gene segment. An earlier analysis of over 450 of the donors classified V segments as functional when productive rearrangements were above 56.7% and as segregating when the standard deviation between donors was above 5%. To diagnose cytomegalovirus status from the catalog of TCR beta chain sequences, a statistical classification framework was built. A later analysis assigned V and J genes by comparing TCR nucleotide sequences with IMGT/GENE-DB human TR gene sequences. A later analysis assigned CDR3 sequences and most-parsimonious VDJ recombination scenarios with the TCRdist pipeline. In a later analysis, each TCR beta chain was defined by its CDR3 amino acid sequence together with its V-gene family, and reads without a unique V-gene family were excluded. A later analysis removed 592 highly shared, low-generation-probability nucleotide sequences to deal with suspected cross-contamination and a sequencing artifact. For each public chain, a later analysis derived a clonal expansion index from normalized ranks of inferred template counts within each repertoire. Generation probabilities in a later analysis came from a VDJ recombination model fitted to out-of-frame rearrangements, and those results were checked against IGoR. Hypergeometric tests were used in a later analysis to score TCR-TCR, TCR-HLA and TCR-CMV co-occurrence, with a repertoire-size bias correction applied to the TCR pairs. A later analysis estimated false discovery rates by permuting HLA or CMV assignments 20 times. In a later analysis, co-occurring TCRs were grouped with DBSCAN, and TCRdist sequence similarity was added when clustering was performed within HLA-allele-positive subsets. Repertoires with fewer than 30,000 or more than 120,000 public chains were left out of co-occurrence clustering, as were five repertoires with anomalous nucleotide sharing. Imported from immuneACCESS, the table was reduced by TCRdb to in-frame sequences with V and J called. These copies leave out some clones; in studies compared against another copy, an unresolved V gene accounts for under half, and the cause of the remainder is not known. The V and J calls and clone size come from that table; D and trimming were worked out from the DNA. The sample table records under 150,000 clones; about three quarters of these occur just once. The ten largest clones represent approximately 0.93% of the sample.

The chain is assembled from TRBV2 and TRBJ1-4, with the D gene not clear enough to name. The sequenced sample was PBMCs. This clonotype was obtained from a human donor in good health. The DNA sequence is TGTGCCAGCAGTGAACTCGGGGAAAAACTGTTTTTT. It codes for CASSELGEKLFF. The full variable domain, with segments outside the CDR3 supplied by the reference TRBV2 and TRBJ1-4 proteins, appears as EPEVTQTPSHQVTQMGQEVILRCVPISNHLYFYWYRQILGQKVEFLVSFYNNEISEKSEIFDDQFSVERPDGSNFTLKIRSTKLEDSAMYFCASSELGEKLFFGSGTQLSVL.